Each of the 29 T cell receptor beta chains below was sequenced from the same sample in a study of T-cell reconstitution after alpha-beta-depleted transplantation in children. TCRbeta library preparation incorporated unique molecular identifiers. TCRdb ran MiXCR on the PCR reads and lists one entry per CDR3 protein. The sample holds a few hundred thousand distinct CDR3 sequences, over 20% seen once. This material consisted of PBMCs, taken before TCRalphabeta/CD19-depleted stem cell transplant. The receptors were gathered from a boy less than two years old with Wiskott-Aldrich syndrome, due to receive a stem cell transplant.

The chain has TRBV18 and TRBJ2-5; D is ambiguous. CDR1 is KGHSH and CDR2 is LQKENI in the germline V gene. Trimming removed 5 bases from V and 2 bases from J, with 15 bases in between. The CDR3 sequence is 15 residues long. CDR3 nucleotide sequence: TGTGCCAGCTCATCAAGGATAGGGTGGCAAGAGACCCAGTACTTC. It codes for CASSSRIGWQETQYF.

The rearrangement joins TRBV7-9 to TRBJ2-5, with 8 positions matching TRBD1. The CDR3 totals 15 residues. The junction had 10 bases not matched to a gene; V was cut back by 3 bases and J by 7 bases. Germline V gene sequence: CDR1 SEHNR, CDR2 FQNEAQ (reference sequence). This CDR3 is CASSFTRTGLGTQYF. As DNA, the CDR3 is TGTGCCAGCAGCTTCACCCGGACAGGGCTTGGGACCCAGTACTTC.

The chain links TRBV12-3 or TRBV12-4 to TRBJ2-7; tentative D call: TRBD2 (6 bases). The CDR3 is 17 amino acids. Trimming stripped 6 bases from V and 0 bases from J, with 21 bases between. Here the CDR3 reads CASRFGGSGLVSYEQYF. The DNA of the CDR3 is TGTGCCAGCAGGTTTGGAGGGAGCGGGCTCGTCTCCTACGAGCAGTACTTC.

This sequence joins TRBV20-1 and TRBJ2-5; D ambiguous. Trimming cost V 2 bases and J 0 bases, with 7 bases left between them. Germline loops: CDR1 DFQATT, CDR2 SNEGSKA (reference sequence). The CDR3 extends over 13 amino acids. The CDR3 region has the DNA TGCAGTGCTAGAAACACCTACCAAGAGACCCAGTACTTC. It translates to CSARNTYQETQYF.

The V call is TRBV12-3 or TRBV12-4, the J call TRBJ2-1; 11 nucleotides align to TRBD2. The CDR3 is 16 amino acids. V was pared by 3 bases and J by 7 bases, with 8 bases of the junction left unmatched. This chain's CDR3 is CASSFLAGGLGNEQFF. CDR3 DNA: TGTGCCAGCAGTTTCTTAGCGGGAGGGCTGGGGAATGAGCAGTTCTTC.

This chain connects TRBV5-1 to TRBJ2-3; D unresolved. This CDR3 spans 13 amino acids. Trimming took off 0 bases at V and 5 bases at J, with 7 bases between the two ends. Germline V gene lookup returns CDR1 SGHRS and CDR2 YFSETQ. CDR3 coding DNA: TGCGCCAGCAGCTTGGAATCGGGAGATACGCAGTATTTT. Its protein product is CASSLESGDTQYF.

The chain is built from TRBV12-3 or TRBV12-4 and TRBJ1-2, with unresolved D. V was trimmed by 4 bases and J by 7 bases, leaving 19 bases between them. This CDR3 region has 15 residues. The CDR3 DNA sequence: TGTGCCAGCAGTTCTCACGGGGAAAGGACCGGTGGCTACACCTTC. Translated: CASSSHGERTGGYTF.

This clonotype has more than one count but fewer than ten. The chain recombines TRBV25-1 with TRBJ2-3; TRBD1 aligns across 8 bases. CDR1 is MGHDK and CDR2 is SYGVNS in the germline V gene. J was trimmed by 6 bases and V by 1 base; bases with no gene match: 3. There are 14 residues in the CDR3. For the CDR3, the DNA is TGTGCCAGCAGTGAATTTCAGGGGGCGGATACGCAGTATTTT. Its translation: CASSEFQGADTQYF.

The V and J genes are TRBV20-1 and TRBJ1-4; TRBD1 is a possible D gene (5 bases). The V end was cut by 5 bases, the J end by 7 bases, with 29 bases between. Per germline, CDR1 DFQATT and CDR2 SNEGSKA (reference sequence). CDR3 length: 18 residues. CDR3 nucleotide sequence: TGCAGTGCTGGGGCGGCAGGGAAGTTCTCGGGAAGAGGTGAAAAACTGTTTTTT. Protein: CSAGAAGKFSGRGEKLFF.

In its sample, this clonotype was seen a few times. The rearrangement uses TRBV5-1 and TRBJ2-2, with TRBD1 matching 7 bases. The trim removed 4 bases at V and 1 base at J, leaving 19 bases unmatched. The CDR3 is 20 residues long. The germline gives CDR1 SGHRS, CDR2 YFSETQ. CDR3 amino acids: CASSPVGEGATLRNTGELFF. CDR3 sequence (DNA): TGCGCCAGCAGCCCCGTCGGTGAGGGGGCAACGTTGCGGAACACCGGGGAGCTGTTTTTT. Looking up the rest from reference TRBV5-1 and TRBJ2-2 gives the full variable domain: KAGVTQTPRYLIKTRGQQVTLSCSPISGHRSVSWYQQTPGQGLQFLFEYFSETQRNKGNFPGRFSGRQFSNSRSEMNVSTLELGDSALYLCASSPVGEGATLRNTGELFFGEGSRLTVL.

J is TRBJ2-1 and V is TRBV5-6; 8 nucleotides align to TRBD2. There are 17 residues in the CDR3. Trimming at V came to 3 bases and at J to 3 bases, leaving 11 bases not matched to a gene. Germline lookup yields CDR1 SGHDT and CDR2 YYEEEE. Here the CDR3 reads CASSSLLSGRVYNEQFF. The DNA of the CDR3 is TGTGCCAGCAGCTCCCTATTGAGCGGGAGAGTCTACAATGAGCAGTTCTTC.

The chain uses TRBV10-3 and TRBJ2-3; D ambiguous. Looked up from germline, CDR1 is ENHRY and CDR2 is SYGVKD. V shed 4 bases and J shed 0 bases, with 11 bases lying between them. CDR3 size: 15 residues. The CDR3 DNA is TGTGCCATCAGTGGGGTATTCCAGAGCACAGATACGCAGTATTTT. Translating gives CAISGVFQSTDTQYF.

The CDR3 DNA sequence: TGTGCCAGCAGCCAAGCAGGGACTAGCGTCTCAGATACGCAGTATTTT. This codes for CASSQAGTSVSDTQYF. The genes are TRBV4-2 and TRBJ2-3; TRBD2 matches 10 bases. The CDR3 has 16 amino acids. From germline, CDR1 is LGHNA and CDR2 YNFKEQ. Trimming took 1 base from V and 4 from J; bases not matched to a gene: 5.

The chain couples TRBV20-1 to TRBJ2-2, with TRBD2 matching 10 bases. With V trimmed by 6 bases and J by 1 base, 5 bases remained unmatched. Germline-derived CDR1 and CDR2 are DFQATT and SNEGSKA (reference sequence). The CDR3 is 15 residues long. The CDR3, as DNA: TGCAGTGCACTACTAGCGGGGAGGAACACCGGGGAGCTGTTTTTT. Translation gives CSALLAGRNTGELFF.

J is TRBJ2-1 and V is TRBV5-1; tentatively, D is TRBD1 or TRBD2 (6 bases each). The CDR3 totals 15 residues. CDR1 is SGHRS and CDR2 is YFSETQ in the germline V gene. Trimming cost V 3 bases and J 5 bases, with 15 bases left between them. CDR3: CASSSLGGGNNEQFF. The CDR3 DNA reads as TGCGCCAGCAGCTCCCTAGGAGGGGGTAACAATGAGCAGTTCTTC.

This clonotype was seen only a few times. The chain employs TRBV5-1 and TRBJ2-2, with TRBD1 as a possible D gene (6 bases). Germline assignment: CDR1 SGHRS and CDR2 YFSETQ. With 4 bases removed from V and 0 bases from J, the gap between germline ends came to 13 bases. The length of the CDR3 is 16 residues. Here the CDR3 DNA reads TGCGCCAGCAGCCGGAGCAGGGGTACGAACACCGGGGAGCTGTTTTTT. Translated: CASSRSRGTNTGELFF.

This clonotype was detected only once. This chain joins TRBV5-1 and TRBJ2-1, with 12 bases identical to TRBD2. The germline gives CDR1 SGHRS, CDR2 YFSETQ. The CDR3 has 17 residues. V was clipped by 0 bases and J by 5 bases; unmatched bases: 6. The CDR3 coding sequence is TGCGCCAGCAGCTTGGGGGGTCTAGCGGGAGGGCACAATGAGCAGTTCTTC. Protein: CASSLGGLAGGHNEQFF.

This clonotype occurred a few times. J is TRBJ2-2 and V is TRBV20-1, with TRBD1 identical over 7 bases. The CDR3 length is 14 residues. Germline CDR1 reads DFQATT; CDR2 reads SNEGSKA (reference sequence). V lost 3 bases and J lost 0; bases outside the gene matches: 1. CDR3 DNA sequence: TGCAGTGCTAGTGACAGGGCGAACACCGGGGAGCTGTTTTTT. This sequence encodes CSASDRANTGELFF.

This clonotype appeared a few times. V gene TRBV5-1 combines with J gene TRBJ2-7; possibly TRBD2 for D (6 bases). The CDR3 runs to 16 residues. CDR1 and CDR2 (germline): SGHRS, YFSETQ. Trimming removed 0 bases at V and 5 bases at J, with 18 bases between. In DNA form, the CDR3 reads TGCGCCAGCAGCTTGGTTGTGGGGGGAGAGAGTGACGAGCAGTACTTC. It translates to CASSLVVGGESDEQYF.

The chain employs TRBV7-2 and TRBJ2-1; 8 bases match TRBD1. The J segment lost 3 bases and the V segment lost 2 bases, leaving 6 bases of the junction unmatched. Germline V gene sequence: CDR1 SGHTA, CDR2 FQGNSA. The CDR3 totals 16 residues. CDR3 DNA: TGTGCCAGCAGCTTATTATCGGGACAGGTCTACAATGAGCAGTTCTTC. Residues: CASSLLSGQVYNEQFF.

J is TRBJ1-4 and V is TRBV28, with 9 bases aligning to TRBD1. Unmatched junction bases numbered 15, after V lost 8 bases and J lost 2 bases. The CDR3 runs to 18 residues. From germline, CDR1 is MDHEN and CDR2 SYDVKM. CDR3 residues: CASSQPGQGLFTNEKLFF. CDR3 nucleotides: TGTGCCAGCTCACAACCGGGACAGGGATTATTCACTAATGAAAAACTGTTTTTT.

The chain joins TRBV10-3 to TRBJ2-2; perhaps TRBD2 as D (6 bases). This CDR3 is built from 15 residues. The V gene's germline CDR1 is ENHRY and CDR2 SYGVKD. V was pared by 3 bases and J by 2 bases, with 10 bases between. The CDR3 here is CAISELGGNTGELFF. The CDR3 DNA reads as TGTGCCATCAGTGAATTGGGGGGAAACACCGGGGAGCTGTTTTTT.

The genes are TRBV20-1 and TRBJ1-1; no firm D call. Between the trimmed V and J ends, which lost 4 bases and 4 bases, there was a span of 10 bases. The V gene's germline CDR1 is DFQATT and CDR2 SNEGSKA (reference sequence). This CDR3 spans 12 amino acids. CDR3 nucleotide sequence: TGCAGTGCTACAAAGGGAGTCACTGAAGCTTTCTTT. It yields the protein CSATKGVTEAFF.

Remarks on this clonotype: A read error may produce the germline difference seen at one junction end. The chain recombines TRBV7-9 with TRBJ1-5, with a possible D match to TRBD1 (5 bases). The CDR3 length is 13 residues. Germline CDR1 SEHNR, CDR2 FQNEAQ (reference sequence). The CDR3 DNA sequence: TGTTCCAGCACTCAAGGGGCCAATCAGCCCCAGCATTTT. This codes for CSSTQGANQPQHF.

This clonotype showed up just a few times. The rearrangement joins TRBV7-2 to TRBJ2-7, with D unresolved. Germline V gene sequence: CDR1 SGHTA, CDR2 FQGNSA. The V end lost 5 bases, the J end lost 2 bases, and 13 bases lay between the germline ends. The CDR3 is 14 amino acids. The DNA of the CDR3 is TGTGCCAGCAGCCGCGGACCCATAACCTACGAGCAGTACTTC. Amino acids: CASSRGPITYEQYF. The full variable domain, completed using reference TRBV7-2 and TRBJ2-7, is GAGVSQSPSNKVTEKGKDVELRCDPISGHTALYWYRQSLGQGLEFLIYFQGNSAPDKSGLPSDRFSAERTGGSVSTLTIQRTQQEDSAVYLCASSRGPITYEQYFGPGTRLTVT.

In its sample, this clonotype was seen many times. The genes are TRBV12-3 or TRBV12-4 and TRBJ2-1, with 7 bases that match TRBD1. The CDR3 contains 11 residues. Trimming took 6 bases from V and 10 from J; bases not matched to a gene: 3. The CDR3 sequence is CASRVTGEQFF. The CDR3 DNA reads TGTGCCAGCAGAGTGACAGGGGAGCAGTTCTTC.

This clonotype was seen only once. This chain links TRBV5-5 with TRBJ2-1; weak D call: TRBD2 (5 bases). Germline-derived CDR1 and CDR2 are SGHKS and YYEKEE (reference sequence). The CDR3 consists of 13 residues. V gave up 1 base and J gave up 9 bases, with 11 bases separating them. This chain's CDR3 is CASSLWYGSEQFF. CDR3 DNA: TGTGCCAGCAGCTTGTGGTATGGGAGTGAGCAGTTCTTC.

The chain is built from TRBV3-1 and TRBJ2-7; 15 bases map to TRBD2. The germline CDR1 and CDR2 sequences are LGHDT and YNNKEL (reference sequence). The trim removed 3 bases at V and 11 bases at J, leaving 5 bases unmatched. This CDR3 contains 14 residues. The CDR3 here is CASSHPGLAGGKYF. The CDR3 DNA sequence: TGTGCCAGCAGCCACCCGGGACTAGCGGGAGGAAAGTACTTC.

The rearrangement joins TRBV4-1 to TRBJ1-3; D not resolved. The CDR3 covers 15 residues. With 8 bases removed from V and 0 bases from J, the gap between germline ends came to 14 bases. From germline, CDR1 is MGHRA and CDR2 YSYEKL. This CDR3 is CASGNDPTSGNTIYF. CDR3 nucleotide sequence: TGCGCCAGCGGAAACGACCCAACCTCTGGAAACACCATATATTTT.